A selection of T cell receptor beta chains follows, all from one sample in a study of blood T cell repertoires in COVID-19. Repertoires were generated with immunoSEQ multiplex PCR, while TCRdb's copy carries only in-frame clones and drops some. The repertoire holds around 140,000 clones, with approximately 90% as singletons. Specimen: peripheral blood. The receptor source for this set is a woman aged 45-59 years with active or convalescent COVID-19. Each CDR3 is given with its conserved first and last residue. The order of the fields is V gene, CDR3 protein.

v_gene: TRBV6-5; CDR3aa: CASSLQGGFGYTF
v_gene: TRBV7-2; CDR3aa: CASSLVAALGSGELFF
v_gene: TRBV4-3; CDR3aa: CASSNRGFRSSYNSPLHF
v_gene: TRBV27; CDR3aa: CASSERESYYEQYF
v_gene: TRBV15; CDR3aa: CATRRGQGHTGELFF
v_gene: TRBV9; CDR3aa: CASSVSGQGYNSPLHF
v_gene: TRBV9; CDR3aa: CASSVEGGFRQGAGRELFF
v_gene: TRBV6-5; CDR3aa: CASSLGTGGAQTQYF
v_gene: TRBV3-1/TRBV3-2; CDR3aa: CASSQGGQGPQETQYF
v_gene: TRBV24-1; CDR3aa: CATSEGTGTIDGYTF
v_gene: TRBV20-1; CDR3aa: CSASSGRATNEQFF
v_gene: TRBV7-2; CDR3aa: CASSFPLPDFGTENTEAFF
v_gene: TRBV4-2; CDR3aa: CASSQVGQRGAGDTQYF
v_gene: TRBV13; CDR3aa: CASSTLAGTVANTGELFF
v_gene: TRBV11-2; CDR3aa: CASSLVAIQETQYF
v_gene: TRBV7-9; CDR3aa: CASSFRESEKLFF
v_gene: TRBV3-1/TRBV3-2; CDR3aa: CASSLFDIPGNTIYF
v_gene: TRBV5-1; CDR3aa: CASSLVPGNTNYGYTF
v_gene: TRBV19; CDR3aa: CASRQGAKSYTF
v_gene: TRBV7-2; CDR3aa: CASSRPGQGTGYTF
v_gene: TRBV18; CDR3aa: CASSPNSRDPASGDDGYTF
v_gene: TRBV10-3; CDR3aa: CAISDSGGSYNEQFF
v_gene: TRBV6-5; CDR3aa: CALRTPTDTQYF
v_gene: TRBV4-2; CDR3aa: CASSDSGPSGNTIYF
v_gene: TRBV5-1; CDR3aa: CASSPGTTTYYEQYF
v_gene: TRBV9; CDR3aa: CASSPSGQVYGNTIYF
v_gene: TRBV18; CDR3aa: CASSGDRGTEAFF
v_gene: TRBV6-5; CDR3aa: CASSSRQGATDTQYF
v_gene: TRBV5-5; CDR3aa: CASSPAGGIELGELFF
v_gene: TRBV28; CDR3aa: CASRQRIYEQYF
v_gene: TRBV5-5; CDR3aa: CASSFTTGRNGYTF
v_gene: TRBV29-1; CDR3aa: CSVDEGLNEQFF
v_gene: TRBV30; CDR3aa: CAWSVRTGYNEAFF
v_gene: TRBV12-3/TRBV12-4; CDR3aa: CASSSGFETQYF
v_gene: TRBV24-1; CDR3aa: CATSDPWDRLNTGELFF
v_gene: TRBV9; CDR3aa: CASSAKTETQYF
v_gene: TRBV11-2; CDR3aa: CATTGSQETQYF
v_gene: TRBV12-3/TRBV12-4; CDR3aa: CASTQGTYEQYF
v_gene: TRBV6-5; CDR3aa: CASETGVVRNTEAFF
v_gene: TRBV7-2; CDR3aa: CASSLGPAGELYNEQFF
v_gene: TRBV7-2; CDR3aa: CASSLGEREKLFF
v_gene: TRBV7-2; CDR3aa: CASSLVDGSNQPQHF
v_gene: TRBV4-1; CDR3aa: CASSQDPSGETYEQYF
v_gene: TRBV5-1; CDR3aa: CASSLRSNGGELFF
v_gene: TRBV11-2; CDR3aa: CASSYTRGGYTF
v_gene: TRBV11-1; CDR3aa: CASSKYGQNSGNTIYF
v_gene: TRBV9; CDR3aa: CASSVGGTSIFYEQYF